This T cell receptor (beta chain) was sequenced in a study of T cells in Graves' hyperthyroidism and ophthalmopathy. On this clonotype itself: Its antigen is unknown.

The V end was cut by 1 base, the J end by 6 bases, with 3 bases between. CDR3 length: 12 residues. The germline gives CDR1 LNHNV, CDR2 YYDKDF (reference sequence). Amplification targeted TCR beta CDR3 regions from RNA transcripts. TCR CDR3 regions were first amplified by RT-PCR with HTBI primers. TCRdb recomputed calls from the multiplex PCR reads with MiXCR, one row per CDR3 protein. The repertoire holds about 570,000 distinct CDR3 sequences, with around 45% as singletons. General study findings and limits: It was a median about 6 months before onset that the model predicted ophthalmopathy. Most thyroid clonotypes with frequency above 0.001 were detected in blood.

The sequencing sample was made of peripheral blood or thyroid tissue (not recorded which). The gene calls are TRBV15 and TRBJ1-4; D gene ambiguous. This sequence originates from an adult woman with Graves' disease, either hyperthyroidism or ophthalmopathy (not recorded which). The CDR3 bases are TGTGCCACCAGCAGAGCTGATGAAAAACTGTTTTTT. Protein: CATSRADEKLFF.